These 30 T cell receptor beta chains were sequenced from one sample in a study of shared clonotypes between healthy human individuals. Positively selected for CCR7, the CD45RO-negative cells used as naive CD8 cells excluded terminally differentiated effector memory CD45RA+ cells. Sequencing used immunoSEQ multiplex PCR; TCRdb keeps in-frame clones, though not all of them. The sample lists about 2,200,000 clones; 93% were seen once. Sequencing was performed on naive CD8+ T cells from PBMCs. All receptors derive from a man between 18 and 29 years old in good health. Some clones in this sample may be carry-over from other donors' samples.

This clone was detected only once. The chain recombines TRBV29-1 with TRBJ2-7; D is undetermined. CDR1 is SQVTM and CDR2 is ANQGSEA in the germline V gene. This CDR3 is 12 amino acids long. V lost 4 bases, J lost 2 bases, and 9 bases lay in between. CDR3: CSVVSTPYEQYF. The CDR3 nucleotides read TGCAGCGTTGTCTCGACCCCCTACGAGCAGTACTTC.

This clone was picked up one time. The chain has TRBV5-1 and TRBJ2-7, with 8 bases matching TRBD1. The CDR3 loop spans 15 amino acids. Germline values: CDR1 SGHRS, CDR2 YFSETQ. Trimming at V came to 3 bases and at J to 3 bases, leaving 8 bases not matched to a gene. The CDR3 region has the DNA TGCGCCAGCAGCTCCCCCGAGACAGGGGTCTACGAGCAGTACTTC. Residues: CASSSPETGVYEQYF.

The chain has TRBV5-4 and TRBJ2-1; 11 bases are a match to TRBD2. The CDR3 totals 17 residues. Germline CDR1 is SGHNT and CDR2 is YYREEE (reference sequence). With 9 bases clipped from V and 1 base from J, the junction kept 12 bases outside the gene matches. Written as DNA, the CDR3 is TGTGCCATCCCCGGGACTAGCGGAAATCCATCCTACAATGAGCAGTTCTTC. Its protein product is CAIPGTSGNPSYNEQFF.

The chain employs TRBV27 and TRBJ1-1; maybe TRBD1 (6 bases). Germline lookup yields CDR1 MNHEY and CDR2 SMNVEV (reference sequence). The ends were cut back, 8 bases at V and 0 bases at J, with 13 bases in the middle. This CDR3 comprises 14 residues. This chain's CDR3 is CASGGRGLNTEAFF. CDR3 coding DNA: TGTGCCAGCGGCGGAAGGGGGTTGAACACTGAAGCTTTCTTT.

This clone showed up just once. The chain has TRBV7-9 and TRBJ2-7; 7 nucleotides line up with TRBD2. This CDR3 spans 15 amino acids. Germline V lookup: CDR1 SEHNR, CDR2 FQNEAQ (reference sequence). Trimming took 4 bases from V and 0 from J; bases not matched to a gene: 6. CDR3 nucleotide sequence: TGTGCCAGCAGCTCTGCTAGCGGAAGCTCCTACGAGCAGTACTTC. Its protein product is CASSSASGSSYEQYF. The variable domain in full, completed from reference TRBV7-9 and TRBJ2-7, reads DTGVSQNPRHKITKRGQNVTFRCDPISEHNRLYWYRQTLGQGPEFLTYFQNEAQLEKSRLLSDRFSAERPKGSFSTLEIQRTEQGDSAMYLCASSSASGSSYEQYFGPGTRLTVT.

The rearrangement uses TRBV7-9 and TRBJ1-2; possibly TRBD1 for D (5 bases). The CDR3 is made up of 16 amino acids. V lost 1 base to trimming and J lost 5 bases, with 17 bases between them. Germline loops: CDR1 SEHNR, CDR2 FQNEAQ (reference sequence). The CDR3 coding sequence is TGTGCCAGCAGCTTAGTGGCCTTAGGGGCGGGTTATGGCTACACCTTC. This gives the protein CASSLVALGAGYGYTF.

The chain carries TRBV5-1 and TRBJ2-2; D is possibly TRBD2 (5 bases). The CDR3 consists of 15 residues. The V gene's germline CDR1 is SGHRS and CDR2 YFSETQ. V was trimmed by 0 bases and J by 3 bases, leaving 9 bases between them. DNA for the CDR3: TGCGCCAGCAGCTTGGCCGGGGTACACACCGGGGAGCTGTTTTTT. Translating gives CASSLAGVHTGELFF.

Worth noting for this clone: The same CDR3 also results from other DNA sequences found in this sample. This rearrangement joins TRBV5-1 to TRBJ2-2; D gene ambiguous. With 4 bases removed from V and 9 bases from J, the gap between germline ends came to 7 bases. CDR1 SGHRS and CDR2 YFSETQ come from the germline V gene. The CDR3 contains 11 residues. Here the CDR3 reads CASSLGRELFF. CDR3 DNA sequence: TGCGCCAGCAGCCTGGGCAGGGAGCTGTTTTTT.

The chain carries TRBV2 and TRBJ2-5; 7 nucleotides line up with TRBD1. CDR3 size: 12 residues. Germline assignment: CDR1 SNHLY and CDR2 FYNNEI. Trimming removed 8 bases from V and 5 bases from J; junction bases left unmatched: 5. CDR3 residues: CASLTGMETQYF. DNA for the CDR3: TGTGCCAGCCTGACAGGGATGGAGACCCAGTACTTC.

V usage is TRBV2 and J usage is TRBJ2-3, with D unclear. The CDR3 is 10 amino acids. Looked up from germline, CDR1 is SNHLY and CDR2 is FYNNEI. Trimming took 8 bases from V and 7 from J, leaving 7 bases between them. Written as DNA, the CDR3 is TGTGCCAGCCCGCGTAATACGCAGTATTTT. Residues: CASPRNTQYF.

This clone was detected once. This chain links TRBV19 with TRBJ2-2, with D unclear. CDR1 and CDR2 (germline): LNHDA, SQIVND (reference sequence). This CDR3 is 12 amino acids long. The V gene lost 8 bases and the J gene lost 5 bases, with 9 bases spanning the gap. CDR3 region: CASRLPTGELFF. The CDR3 nucleotides are TGTGCCAGTCGATTACCGACCGGGGAGCTGTTTTTT.

The sample holds a few counts of this clone. Within the sample, other DNA sequences also encode this same CDR3. The gene calls are TRBV30 and TRBJ1-1, with 7 bases aligning to TRBD1. The CDR3 spans 12 residues. The V gene's germline CDR1 is GTSNPN and CDR2 SVGIG (reference sequence). Germline trimming cut 0 bases from V and 8 bases from J; bases unmatched to any gene: 3. The CDR3 DNA reads TGTGCCTGGAGTGTGGGGACAGCAGAAGCTTTCTTT. Translated: CAWSVGTAEAFF.

The chain recombines TRBV7-3 with TRBJ2-7, with 9 nucleotides matching TRBD1. From germline, CDR1 is SGHTA and CDR2 FQGTGA. The CDR3 is 13 amino acids. Trimming removed 1 base from V and 7 bases from J; junction bases left unmatched: 2. CDR3 amino acids: CASSLNRGHEQYF. In DNA form, the CDR3 reads TGTGCCAGCAGCTTAAACAGGGGGCATGAGCAGTACTTC.

The rearrangement uses TRBV5-6 and TRBJ1-2, with TRBD1 as a possible D gene (6 bases). Germline V gene lookup returns CDR1 SGHDT and CDR2 YYEEEE. The CDR3 length is 13 residues. V lost 0 bases, J lost 9 bases, and 12 bases lay in between. As DNA, the CDR3 is TGTGCCAGCAGCTTGGGAGTTCAGGGGAGCTACACCTTC. Translated: CASSLGVQGSYTF.

This sequence joins TRBV9 and TRBJ2-1, with a possible D match to TRBD1 (5 bases). There are 15 residues in the CDR3. V lost 0 bases, J lost 2 bases, and 9 bases lay in between. Germline CDR1 SGDLS, CDR2 YYNGEE. The CDR3 bases are TGTGCCAGCAGCGTAGGAAGGGGCGCCTACAATGAGCAGTTCTTC. Residues: CASSVGRGAYNEQFF.

This CDR3 is CARELAGGPNEQFF. In nucleotides, the CDR3 is TGTGCCCGGGAACTAGCGGGAGGGCCCAATGAGCAGTTCTTC. The chain couples TRBV30 to TRBJ2-1; 13 bases match TRBD2. The CDR3 covers 14 residues. The trim removed 8 bases at V and 6 bases at J, leaving 7 bases unmatched. Germline assignment: CDR1 GTSNPN and CDR2 SVGIG (reference sequence).

The rearrangement uses TRBV5-1 and TRBJ2-1; 9 positions match TRBD2. The germline CDR1 and CDR2 sequences are SGHRS and YFSETQ. CDR3 length equals 16 residues. Unmatched junction bases numbered 9, after V lost 4 bases and J lost 4 bases. The CDR3 DNA follows: TGCGCCAGCAGCGGGGGCTTGGCGGGAGGGTACAATGAGCAGTTCTTC. This codes for CASSGGLAGGYNEQFF.

This clone has a single count. V is TRBV4-1 and J is TRBJ2-7; D ambiguous. With 3 bases removed from V and 4 bases from J, the gap between germline ends came to 10 bases. The CDR3 is made up of 13 amino acids. The V gene's germline CDR1 is MGHRA and CDR2 YSYEKL. CDR3 nucleotides: TGCGCCAGCAGCCAGCAAACACCGTACGAGCAGTACTTC. This translates into CASSQQTPYEQYF.

This chain joins TRBV27 and TRBJ1-1, with D possibly matching TRBD1 (5 bases). Trimming stripped 7 bases from V and 1 base from J, with 7 bases between. CDR3 length: 12 amino acids. Germline loops: CDR1 MNHEY, CDR2 SMNVEV (reference sequence). CDR3 sequence: CASKGWNTEAFF. The DNA for the CDR3 is TGTGCCAGCAAGGGGTGGAACACTGAAGCTTTCTTT.

This clone has just one count. DNA of the CDR3: TGTGCCACCGTAACACTAGGGACAGCTACCTACGAGCAGTACTTC. Encoded protein: CATVTLGTATYEQYF. The V call is TRBV28, the J call TRBJ2-7, with 7 bases that match TRBD1. The CDR3 is made up of 15 amino acids. The J segment lost 2 bases and the V segment lost 10 bases, leaving 14 bases of the junction unmatched. Germline V gene lookup returns CDR1 MDHEN and CDR2 SYDVKM.

The V call is TRBV18, the J call TRBJ1-1; no reliable D call. CDR1 KGHSH and CDR2 LQKENI come from the germline V gene. The CDR3 is 12 residues long. Deletions cut 8 bases from V and 4 bases from J, with 11 bases between. In DNA form, the CDR3 reads TGTGCCAGCCGGGTCGGAGGCACTGAAGCTTTCTTT. Protein sequence: CASRVGGTEAFF.

The V and J genes are TRBV19 and TRBJ1-1; D is ambiguous. Trimming stripped 7 bases from V and 4 bases from J, with 16 bases between. Germline CDR1 reads LNHDA; CDR2 reads SQIVND (reference sequence). This CDR3 region has 14 residues. The CDR3 loop reads CASTDGQLLTEAFF. CDR3 DNA sequence: TGTGCCAGTACCGACGGGCAGCTACTCACTGAAGCTTTCTTT.

This chain links TRBV7-8 with TRBJ2-7; possible D gene TRBD1, 6 bases. Per germline, CDR1 SGHVS and CDR2 FQNEAQ. The CDR3 totals 16 residues. V shed 5 bases and J shed 5 bases, with 22 bases lying between them. CDR3: CASSPVQTGERNEQYF. CDR3 nucleotides: TGTGCCAGCAGCCCAGTCCAGACAGGTGAGAGGAACGAGCAGTACTTC.

The rearrangement links TRBV28 to TRBJ2-3, with 10 bases lining up with TRBD2. This CDR3 spans 14 amino acids. Germline V gene lookup returns CDR1 MDHEN and CDR2 SYDVKM. Trimming cost V 7 bases and J 4 bases; bases outside gene matches: 5. The DNA of the CDR3 is TGTGCCAGCACAGCGGGAGGGTGGGCAGATACGCAGTATTTT. Its protein product is CASTAGGWADTQYF.

The rearrangement uses TRBV28 and TRBJ1-1; D perhaps matches TRBD1 (6 bases). Germline CDR1 MDHEN, CDR2 SYDVKM. This CDR3 comprises 13 residues. With 8 bases removed from V and 6 bases from J, the gap between germline ends came to 16 bases. This CDR3 is CASLTTQGPEAFF. The CDR3 DNA follows: TGTGCCAGCTTAACCACACAGGGCCCTGAAGCTTTCTTT.

In regard to this clone: Other DNA sequences from this sample encode an identical CDR3 as well. V and J are TRBV7-9 and TRBJ2-7; D may be TRBD1 (5 bases). In germline, CDR1 is SEHNR, CDR2 FQNEAQ (reference sequence). This CDR3 has 14 amino acids. The germline V and J ends were trimmed by 4 bases and 0 bases, with 10 bases remaining between them. CDR3 sequence (DNA): TGTGCCAGCAGCTCTGGACAAAGCTCCTACGAGCAGTACTTC. Protein: CASSSGQSSYEQYF.

The chain recombines TRBV9 with TRBJ1-4; 8 positions agree with TRBD1. The V segment lost 3 bases and the J segment 7 bases; nucleotides outside the gene matches: 5. The germline V gene encodes CDR1 SGDLS and CDR2 YYNGEE. This CDR3 spans 14 amino acids. Here the CDR3 reads CASSAQGGSEKLFF. In nucleotides, the CDR3 is TGTGCCAGCAGCGCACAGGGGGGAAGTGAAAAACTGTTTTTT.

The chain uses TRBV11-2 and TRBJ2-1, with 7 bases aligning to TRBD1. Germline V gene lookup returns CDR1 SGHAT and CDR2 FQNNGV. The CDR3 runs 13 residues. V shed 6 bases and J 6 bases; nucleotides not matched to a gene: 5. The CDR3 protein is CASSPGQTNEQFF. The CDR3 region has the DNA TGTGCCAGCAGTCCGGGACAGACCAATGAGCAGTTCTTC.

Details on this clone: Other DNA sequences in the same sample also yield this CDR3. The chain has TRBV19 and TRBJ2-1; no definite D call. Trimming pared 3 bases from V and 6 bases from J, leaving 6 bases between. CDR3 size: 12 residues. CDR1 and CDR2 (germline): LNHDA, SQIVND (reference sequence). CDR3 nucleotide sequence: TGTGCCAGTAGTATGACTGGCAATGAGCAGTTCTTC. Its protein is CASSMTGNEQFF.

The sample holds a few counts of this clone. The CDR3 is CASSQPGTGSEAFF. As DNA, the CDR3 is TGCGCCAGCAGCCAACCCGGGACAGGCTCTGAAGCTTTCTTT. The chain employs TRBV4-1 and TRBJ1-1; 8 bases map to TRBD1. Unmatched junction bases numbered 5, after V lost 2 bases and J lost 6 bases. The CDR3 runs 14 residues. The germline V gene encodes CDR1 MGHRA and CDR2 YSYEKL.